The rows below give T cell receptor beta chains drawn from one sample of a study of T cell repertoires in cytomegalovirus infection. Their specific antigens are unknown. In TCRdb, the reads were re-called with MiXCR into one record per CDR3 protein. The top ten hold under 15% of the sample, which has 750,000 to 950,000 distinct CDR3 sequences, just under 30% seen once. The sequences come from cultured CD8+ T cells from PBMCs, collected from culture after CMV antigen stimulation. The source is a human donor in good health (CMV status not recorded). Some clones in this sample may be carry-over from other donors' samples. Both conserved end residues are trimmed from each CDR3. Size is stated for part of the rows, as once, few or many counts, or as a class when the clone is expanded.

j_call	clone_size	v_call	cdr3_aa
TRBJ1-2	.	TRBV27	ASSVTGTVYGYT
TRBJ1-4	.	TRBV7-9	ASSLEVRLVGNEKLF
TRBJ2-5	.	TRBV27	ASSLSGLGKTQY
TRBJ1-2	few	TRBV7-9	ASSSDMGFNRRNYGYT
TRBJ2-1	few	TRBV12-5	ASGFRGNEQF
TRBJ1-6	few	TRBV11-3	ASSPGRWTANSPLH
TRBJ2-1	.	TRBV15	ATSSAPSVDEQF
TRBJ1-2	.	TRBV3-1	ASVAVGGGSGYT
TRBJ1-1	.	TRBV10-2	ASSVYSNTEAF
TRBJ2-2	.	TRBV5-4	ASSSLDGELF
TRBJ1-1	.	TRBV4-2	ASSQVTNSFSNTEAF
TRBJ2-1	.	TRBV20-1	SARDRRNNEQF
TRBJ1-1	.	TRBV4-1	ASSHGFYSNTEAF
TRBJ2-1	.	TRBV20-1	SARVGQGVYNEQF
TRBJ2-1	many	TRBV12-3/TRBV12-4	ASSFSAPGLAGNNNEQF
TRBJ2-3	few	TRBV10-3	AIRPGHPSTDTQY
TRBJ2-5	.	TRBV3-1	ASSQEIGAQETQY
TRBJ1-5	.	TRBV10-3	AISDGTNLGNQPQH
TRBJ2-5	.	TRBV12-3/TRBV12-4	ASRGAEETQY
TRBJ2-2	few	TRBV15	ATSRDLSAAGELF
TRBJ2-1	few	TRBV12-3/TRBV12-4	ASSLWRDEQF
TRBJ1-1	few	TRBV15	ATHRNTEAF